This TCR beta chain was captured by sequencing in a study of blood T cell repertoires in COVID-19 (dated by TCRdb to the early 2020s). Regarding the study in general: The collaborator samples originated in the United States, Italy and Spain and spanned the acute and convalescent phases of COVID-19. The material from the prospective study consisted of cDNA or gDNA derived from T cells, B-cell-depleted T cells, or PBMCs. Deeply sampled blood TCRbeta repertoires from subjects exposed to, actively infected with, or recovered from COVID-19 were included in the dataset. The repertoires were released in a freely available public database intended as a resource for research on the immune response to SARS-CoV-2. The samples were drawn from two sources: the first 160 participants of the ongoing ImmuneRACE study, and 1,200 or so subjects contributed by 6 global collaborators. A de-identified subject ID, COVID-19 status, age in years and sex were almost always included in the sample metadata. Where available, HLA class I and class II types were taken from metadata supplied by the sample provider and were not determined by assay-based typing.

TCRbeta CDR3 regions were amplified from genomic DNA by means of the immunoSEQ Assay, a bias-controlled multiplex PCR. Under the source paper's analysis protocol: Within the assay, amplification of reference gene primers was used to estimate how many nucleated cells each sample contained. To quantify the absolute abundance of each unique TCRbeta CDR3 rearrangement, sequence reads were collapsed and filtered. For each sample, productive Simpson clonality was calculated as the square root of Simpson's diversity index across productive rearrangements. The immuneACCESS repertoire file appears here via TCRdb, limited to in-frame rearrangements. These files lack a portion of the clones; in checked studies, under half of the deficit traces to unresolved V genes, and the cause of the others is not known. For V, J and clone size, that table is used; D and trimming come from the DNA. Present in this sample are about 94,000 clones, around 75% of which were seen just once. 6.3% of the sample comes from the top ten.

The germline V gene encodes CDR1 MDHEN and CDR2 SYDVKM. The junction shows trimming of 7 bases on V and 2 bases on J, and the gene matches do not reach 5 bases of it. Spanning cysteine to phenylalanine, the CDR3 consists of 14 amino acids. The CDR3 DNA has 42 bases and is translated from base 1. Remarks on this clone: The antigen it recognizes is unknown. Nothing much larger sits one base from this clone, and base qualities are not available.

What the work shows at the level of the full study, not this receptor alone: How much clinical and demographic metadata was included differed by source and by participant, and the metadata was provided uncurated.

At one collaborating source in Seattle, patients were enrolled during active infection and were followed longitudinally through the course of disease. Collaborating institutions collected whole blood in K2EDTA tubes following their own protocols. Collaborator samples were shipped for TCRbeta analysis as frozen whole blood, isolated PBMCs, or DNA extracted from either sample type. The chain links TRBV28 with TRBJ2-7, with 10 central nucleotides matching TRBD1. Input material: peripheral blood. The sequence was obtained from a man in his 70s with COVID-19, enrolled during active disease. Here is the DNA: TGTGCCAGCACCCGGGACAGGGGAACCTACGAGCAGTACTTC. It translates as CASTRDRGTYEQYF.